The 2 T cell receptor beta chains listed next were all sequenced from one sample in a study of post-analysis software for immune sequencing data. Broader study findings: In patients, TRBV5-6, TRBV5-1 and TRBV20-1 belonged to roughly five TRBV segments found more frequently than in controls.

These receptors' targets are unknown. Incorporated into the TCR beta cDNA libraries were unique molecular identifiers, which served to reduce PCR and sequencing biases. From the PCR reads, TCRdb called clonotypes with MiXCR, one entry per CDR3 protein. The sample includes roughly 600,000 distinct CDR3 sequences, about 40% of them seen just once. The sequencing input was blood. Source of these receptors: a girl aged 10-17 years with multiple sclerosis.

There are a few counts of this clonotype. This chain connects TRBV11-2 to TRBJ2-5, with D unclear. The germline V gene encodes CDR1 SGHAT and CDR2 FQNNGV. The V end was cut by 5 bases, the J end by 2 bases, with 15 bases between. This CDR3 is 15 amino acids long. CDR3 sequence: CASSQTFRPQETQYF. The DNA for the CDR3 is TGTGCCAGCAGCCAGACCTTCCGGCCACAAGAGACCCAGTACTTC.

This chain joins TRBV11-2 and TRBJ2-5, with D unresolved. The assigned J gene may be wrong: the sequence end matches TRBJ2-1 better. The CDR3 has 14 residues. Germline V gene sequence: CDR1 SGHAT, CDR2 FQNNGV. The CDR3 nucleotides read TGTGCCAGCAGCTTTTGGACGGACCAAGAGACCCAGTTCTTC. This sequence encodes CASSFWTDQETQFF.